The following is a T cell receptor (beta chain) sequence with its context. Its antigen is still unknown. Alongside a J-beta primer mix, a sample-barcoded 5' primer served in a second PCR lasting roughly 6 to 11 cycles. Carrying 12 random nucleotides, a template-switch adaptor labeled each individual cDNA molecule. From the 5' RACE reads, TCRdb called clonotypes with MiXCR, one entry per CDR3 protein. The repertoire holds 790,000 or so distinct CDR3 sequences, 35% to 60% seen once, with 15% to 20% in the top ten. Healthy individuals of Caucasian origin from Russia, aged roughly 6 to 100, served as donors. This specimen belongs to a study of blood T cells in healthy people across ages. Study-wide points: Samples with more naive T cells showed higher observed beta diversity. With age, beta diversity per million T cells declined roughly linearly, significantly by 40.

Sequencing was performed on blood. The clonotype comes from a man older than 75 in good health.

The chain's CDR3 is CASRTRLQRDQETQYF. For the CDR3, the DNA is TGTGCCAGCAGAACCCGACTGCAAAGAGACCAAGAGACCCAGTACTTC. The chain carries TRBV6-2 or TRBV6-3 and TRBJ2-5, with D uncertain. The CDR3 totals 16 residues. Per germline, CDR1 MNHEY and CDR2 SVGEGT. Trimming took off 6 bases at V and 0 bases at J, with 17 bases between the two ends.